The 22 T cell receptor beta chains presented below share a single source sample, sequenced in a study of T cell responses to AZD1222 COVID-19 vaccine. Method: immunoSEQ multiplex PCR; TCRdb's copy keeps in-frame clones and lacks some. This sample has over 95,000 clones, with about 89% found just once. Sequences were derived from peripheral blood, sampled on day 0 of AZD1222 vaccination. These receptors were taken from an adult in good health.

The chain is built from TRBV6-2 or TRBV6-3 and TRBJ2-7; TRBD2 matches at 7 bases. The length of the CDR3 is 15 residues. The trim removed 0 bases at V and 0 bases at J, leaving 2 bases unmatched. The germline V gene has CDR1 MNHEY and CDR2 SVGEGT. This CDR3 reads CASSYSGLPSYEQYF. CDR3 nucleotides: TGTGCCAGCAGTTACTCGGGACTACCCTCCTACGAGCAGTACTTC.

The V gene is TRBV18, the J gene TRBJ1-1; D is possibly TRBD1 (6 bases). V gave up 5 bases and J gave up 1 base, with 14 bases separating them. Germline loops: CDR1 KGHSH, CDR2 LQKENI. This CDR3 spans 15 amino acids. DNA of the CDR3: TGTGCCAGCTCAGCCTACAGGGTAAGGAACACTGAAGCTTTCTTT. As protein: CASSAYRVRNTEAFF.

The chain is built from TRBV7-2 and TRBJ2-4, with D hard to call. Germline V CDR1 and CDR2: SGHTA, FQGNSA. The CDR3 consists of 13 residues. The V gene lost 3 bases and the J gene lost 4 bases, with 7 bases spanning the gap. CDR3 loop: CASSFELKNIQYF. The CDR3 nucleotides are TGTGCCAGCAGCTTCGAACTTAAAAACATTCAGTACTTC. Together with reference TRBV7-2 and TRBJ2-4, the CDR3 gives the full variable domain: GAGVSQSPSNKVTEKGKDVELRCDPISGHTALYWYRQSLGQGLEFLIYFQGNSAPDKSGLPSDRFSAERTGGSVSTLTIQRTQQEDSAVYLCASSFELKNIQYFGAGTRLSVL.

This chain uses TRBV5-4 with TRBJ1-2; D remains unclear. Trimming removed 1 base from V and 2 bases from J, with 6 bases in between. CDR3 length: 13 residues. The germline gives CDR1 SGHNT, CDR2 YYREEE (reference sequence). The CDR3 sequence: CASSLPGNYGYTF. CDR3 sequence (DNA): TGTGCCAGCAGCTTGCCGGGGAACTATGGCTACACCTTC.

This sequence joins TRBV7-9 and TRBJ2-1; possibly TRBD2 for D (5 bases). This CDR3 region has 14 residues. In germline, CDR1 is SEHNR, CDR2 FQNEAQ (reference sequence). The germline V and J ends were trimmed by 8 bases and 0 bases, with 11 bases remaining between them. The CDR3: CASASGGSYNEQFF. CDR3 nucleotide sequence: TGTGCCAGCGCCTCAGGAGGCTCCTACAATGAGCAGTTCTTC.

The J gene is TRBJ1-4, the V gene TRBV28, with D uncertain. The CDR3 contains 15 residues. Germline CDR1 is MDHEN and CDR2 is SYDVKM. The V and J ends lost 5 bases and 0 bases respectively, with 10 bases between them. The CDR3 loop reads CASSTGLATNEKLFF. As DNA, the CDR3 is TGTGCCAGCAGTACCGGACTGGCAACTAATGAAAAACTGTTTTTT.

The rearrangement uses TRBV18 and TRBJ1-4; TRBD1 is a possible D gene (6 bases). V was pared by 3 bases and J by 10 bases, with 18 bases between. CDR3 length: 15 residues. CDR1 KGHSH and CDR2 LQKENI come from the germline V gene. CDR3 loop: CASSPADTGGGKLFF. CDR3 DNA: TGTGCCAGCTCACCTGCGGACACGGGAGGGGGAAAACTGTTTTTT. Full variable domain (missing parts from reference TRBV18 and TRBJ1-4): NAGVMQNPRHLVRRRGQEARLRCSPMKGHSHVYWYRQLPEEGLKFMVYLQKENIIDESGMPKERFSAEFPKEGPSILRIQQVVRGDSAAYFCASSPADTGGGKLFFGSGTQLSVL.

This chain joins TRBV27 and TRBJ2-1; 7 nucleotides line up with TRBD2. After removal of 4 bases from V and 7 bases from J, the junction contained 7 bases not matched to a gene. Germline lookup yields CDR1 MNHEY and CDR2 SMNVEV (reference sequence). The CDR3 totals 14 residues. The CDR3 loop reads CASSYQRDFNEQFF. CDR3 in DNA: TGTGCCAGCAGTTACCAGCGGGATTTTAATGAGCAGTTCTTC.

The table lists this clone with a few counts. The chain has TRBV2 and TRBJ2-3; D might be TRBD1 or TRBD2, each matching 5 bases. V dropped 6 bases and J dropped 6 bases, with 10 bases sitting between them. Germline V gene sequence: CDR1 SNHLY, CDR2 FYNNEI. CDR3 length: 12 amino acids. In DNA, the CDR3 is TGTGCCAGCAGACAGGAGGTGGATACGCAGTATTTT. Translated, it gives CASRQEVDTQYF.

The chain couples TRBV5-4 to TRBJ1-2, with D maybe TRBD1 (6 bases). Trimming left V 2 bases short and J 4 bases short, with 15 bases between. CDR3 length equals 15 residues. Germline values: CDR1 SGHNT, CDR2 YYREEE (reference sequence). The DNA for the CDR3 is TGTGCCAGCAGCTTAGTGGGGGCTCAGCTCTATGGCTACACCTTC. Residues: CASSLVGAQLYGYTF.

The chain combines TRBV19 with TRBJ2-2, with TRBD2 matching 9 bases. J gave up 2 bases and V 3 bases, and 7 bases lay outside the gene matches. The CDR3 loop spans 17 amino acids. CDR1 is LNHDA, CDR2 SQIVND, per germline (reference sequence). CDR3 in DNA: TGTGCCAGTAGTATCCGGGCTAGCGGGGATAACACCGGGGAGCTGTTTTTT. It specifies CASSIRASGDNTGELFF.

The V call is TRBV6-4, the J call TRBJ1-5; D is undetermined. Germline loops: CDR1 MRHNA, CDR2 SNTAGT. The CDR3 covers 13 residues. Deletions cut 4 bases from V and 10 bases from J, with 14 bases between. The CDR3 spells CASSVNPGDPQHF. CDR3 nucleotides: TGTGCCAGCAGTGTGAACCCCGGTGATCCCCAGCATTTT.

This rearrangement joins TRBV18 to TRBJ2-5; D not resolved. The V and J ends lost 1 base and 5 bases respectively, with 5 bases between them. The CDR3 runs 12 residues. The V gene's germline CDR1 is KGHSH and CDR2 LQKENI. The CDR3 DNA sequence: TGTGCCAGCTCACCACTGGAGGAGACCCAGTACTTC. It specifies CASSPLEETQYF.

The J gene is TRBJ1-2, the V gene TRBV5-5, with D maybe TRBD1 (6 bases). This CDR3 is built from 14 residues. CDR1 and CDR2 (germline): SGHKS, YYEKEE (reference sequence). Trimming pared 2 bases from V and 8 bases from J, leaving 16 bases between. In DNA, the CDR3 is TGTGCCAGCAGCTTCCCCTCGGGGGCGGGAGGCTACACCTTC. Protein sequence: CASSFPSGAGGYTF.

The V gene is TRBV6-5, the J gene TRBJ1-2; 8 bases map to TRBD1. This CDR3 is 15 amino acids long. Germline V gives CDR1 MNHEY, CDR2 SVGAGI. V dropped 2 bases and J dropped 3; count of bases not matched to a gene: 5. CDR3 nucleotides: TGTGCCAGCAGTTACGGACAGGGATGGGACTATGGCTACACCTTC. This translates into CASSYGQGWDYGYTF.

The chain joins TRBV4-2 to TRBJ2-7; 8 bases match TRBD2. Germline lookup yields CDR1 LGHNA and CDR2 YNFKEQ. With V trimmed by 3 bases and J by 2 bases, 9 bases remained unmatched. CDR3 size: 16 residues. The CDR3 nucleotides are TGTGCCAGCAGCCAGATGACGGGGGGGAATCCCTACGAGCAGTACTTC. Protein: CASSQMTGGNPYEQYF.

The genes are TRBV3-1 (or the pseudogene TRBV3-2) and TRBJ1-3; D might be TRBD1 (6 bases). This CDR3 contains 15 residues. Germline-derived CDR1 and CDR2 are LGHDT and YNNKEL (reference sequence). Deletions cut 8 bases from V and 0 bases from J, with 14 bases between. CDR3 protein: CASRSGAASGNTIYF. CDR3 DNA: TGTGCCAGCCGCTCAGGGGCGGCCTCTGGAAACACCATATATTTT.

The CDR3 sequence is CASSYEKTGELFF. CDR3 DNA sequence: TGTGCCAGCAGTTACGAAAAAACCGGGGAGCTGTTTTTT. The rearrangement uses TRBV6-5 and TRBJ2-2; D gene ambiguous. The CDR3 is 13 residues long. The V gene lost 2 bases and the J gene lost 5 bases, with 6 bases spanning the gap. From germline, CDR1 is MNHEY and CDR2 SVGAGI.

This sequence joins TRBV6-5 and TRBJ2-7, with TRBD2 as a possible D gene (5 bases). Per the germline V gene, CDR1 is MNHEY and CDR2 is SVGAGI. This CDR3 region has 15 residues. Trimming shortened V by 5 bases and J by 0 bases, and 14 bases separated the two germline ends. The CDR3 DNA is TGTGCCAGCAGTACCCCGGAGGCCGGCTCCTACGAGCAGTACTTC. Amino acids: CASSTPEAGSYEQYF.

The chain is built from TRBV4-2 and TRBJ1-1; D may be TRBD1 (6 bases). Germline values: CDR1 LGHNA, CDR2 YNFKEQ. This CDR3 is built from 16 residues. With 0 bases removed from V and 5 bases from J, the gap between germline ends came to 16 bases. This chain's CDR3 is CASSQDVGRGRTEAFF. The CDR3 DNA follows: TGTGCCAGCAGCCAAGATGTGGGCAGGGGTAGAACTGAAGCTTTCTTT.

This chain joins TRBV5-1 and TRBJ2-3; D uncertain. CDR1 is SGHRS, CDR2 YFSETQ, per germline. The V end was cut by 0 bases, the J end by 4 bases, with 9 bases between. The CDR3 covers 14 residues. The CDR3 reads CASSLEVFADTQYF. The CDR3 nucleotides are TGCGCCAGCAGCTTGGAAGTTTTTGCAGATACGCAGTATTTT.

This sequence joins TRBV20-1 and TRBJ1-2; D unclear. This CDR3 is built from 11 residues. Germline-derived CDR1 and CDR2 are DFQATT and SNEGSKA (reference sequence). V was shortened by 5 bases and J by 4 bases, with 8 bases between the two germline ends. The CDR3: CSAEPRYGYTF. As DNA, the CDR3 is TGCAGTGCTGAGCCTCGCTATGGCTACACCTTC.